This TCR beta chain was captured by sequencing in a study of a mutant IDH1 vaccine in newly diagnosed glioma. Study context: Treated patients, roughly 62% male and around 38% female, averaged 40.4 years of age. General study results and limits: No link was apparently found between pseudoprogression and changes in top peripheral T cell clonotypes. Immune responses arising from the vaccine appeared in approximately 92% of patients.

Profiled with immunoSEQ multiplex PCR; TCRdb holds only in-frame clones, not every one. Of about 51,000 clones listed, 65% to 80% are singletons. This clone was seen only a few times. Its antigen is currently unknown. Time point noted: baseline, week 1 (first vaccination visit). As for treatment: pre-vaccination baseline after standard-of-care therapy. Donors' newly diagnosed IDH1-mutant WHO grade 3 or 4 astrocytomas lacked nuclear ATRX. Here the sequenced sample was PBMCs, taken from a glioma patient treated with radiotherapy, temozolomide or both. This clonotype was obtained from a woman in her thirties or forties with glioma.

The CDR3 spells CASSLARETEAFF. CDR3 nucleotides: TGTGCCAGCAGCTTGGCCAGGGAGACTGAAGCTTTCTTT. This chain connects TRBV5-4 to TRBJ1-1; maybe TRBD1 (5 bases). V lost 0 bases and J 5 bases, leaving 8 bases between the germline ends. This CDR3 has 13 residues. The germline CDR1 and CDR2 sequences are SGHNT and YYREEE (reference sequence).